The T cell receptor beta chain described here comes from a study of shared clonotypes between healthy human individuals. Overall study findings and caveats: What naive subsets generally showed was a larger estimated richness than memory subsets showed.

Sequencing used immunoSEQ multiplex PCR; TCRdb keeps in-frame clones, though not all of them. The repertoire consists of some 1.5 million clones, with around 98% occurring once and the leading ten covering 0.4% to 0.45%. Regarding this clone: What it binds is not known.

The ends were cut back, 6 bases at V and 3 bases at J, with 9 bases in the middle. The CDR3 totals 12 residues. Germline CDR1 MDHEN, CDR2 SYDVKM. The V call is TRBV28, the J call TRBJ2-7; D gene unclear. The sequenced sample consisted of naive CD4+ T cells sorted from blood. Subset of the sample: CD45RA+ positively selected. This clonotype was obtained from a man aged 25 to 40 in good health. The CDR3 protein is CASRTTNYEQYF. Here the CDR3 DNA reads TGTGCCAGCAGGACGACGAACTACGAGCAGTACTTC.